This T cell receptor beta chain emerged from a study of T cell changes during pregnancy in multiple sclerosis. This CDR3 spans 13 amino acids. Produced via immunoSEQ multiplex PCR; TCRdb's table is partial and in-frame only. The sample carries some 80,000 clones, roughly 95% recorded once. This sequence originates from a female donor with multiple sclerosis, enrolled in a pregnancy study. This sample comprised peripheral blood, obtained in the second trimester of pregnancy. The chain links TRBV21-1 to TRBJ1-2. TRBV21-1 is listed as a pseudogene. This chain's CDR3 is CASSKDNGDGYTF. CDR3 in DNA: TGTGCCAGCAGCAAAGACAACGGGGATGGCTACACCTTC.